The sample holds many counts of the clone carrying this T cell receptor (beta chain). Antigen specificity is unknown. The data originate from a study of T cells in Graves' hyperthyroidism and ophthalmopathy. Study findings and constraints: Model output signaled ophthalmopathy a median around 6.9 months ahead of onset. A 13 V-J signature model discriminated ophthalmopathy versus stable hyperthyroidism.

Germline CDR1 reads LNHDA; CDR2 reads SQIVND (reference sequence). Trimming left V 4 bases short and J 8 bases short, with 14 bases between. This CDR3 has 13 residues. Researchers amplified the TCR beta CDR3 regions from RNA transcripts. The TCR CDR3 first-round RT-PCR relied on the HTBI primer set. In TCRdb, the multiplex PCR reads were re-called with MiXCR into one record per CDR3 protein. The profile shows about 610,000 distinct CDR3 sequences, around 45% of them singletons. Calling Graves' hyperthyroidism stable meant ophthalmopathy did not progress within 18 months. The study left out patients who had uncontrolled infection, other autoimmune disease, pregnancy or lactation.

The V and J genes are TRBV19 and TRBJ1-2, with D possibly TRBD1 on 5 matching bases. Source material: peripheral blood or thyroid tissue (not recorded which). The TCR originated in a woman in her late teens or twenties with Graves' hyperthyroidism. In nucleotides, the CDR3 is TGTGCCAGTAGTACCTCAGGGATGGGGGGCTACACCTTC. Protein: CASSTSGMGGYTF.